Detailed here is one T cell receptor beta chain. Its antigen remains unidentified. The data belong to a study of T cell repertoires in aging, cancer and after chemotherapy. For the study at large: Chronic lymphocytic leukemia patients on fludarabine- or bendamustine-based regimens gave paired samples before and after chemotherapy. Whole-study results and caveats: Age-matched healthy donors had significantly more diverse, less clonal blood TCR repertoires than untreated cancer patients. Across the chemotherapy interval, each cancer cohort showed higher median generation probability, suggesting thymic rebound.

TCR beta rearrangements were amplified from peripheral blood genomic DNA. Rearranged V-D-J TRB sequences were amplified with a mixed TRB-A/B primer pool. TCRdb reprocessed the multiplex PCR reads via MiXCR and lists one record per CDR3 protein. The table lists about 4,300 distinct CDR3 sequences, 30% to 45% of them singletons, with under 4% in the top ten. The sample taken for sequencing was blood. The TCR sequence derives from a human donor with a blood cancer.

The DNA of the CDR3 is TGTGCCAGCAGCTTCCCAGCGGAGAGCTCCTACAATGAGCAGTTCTTC. Translated, it gives CASSFPAESSYNEQFF. The rearrangement uses TRBV7-9 and TRBJ2-1, with D perhaps TRBD2 (5 bases). The V and J ends lost 3 bases and 0 bases respectively, with 12 bases between them. Germline V gene lookup returns CDR1 SEHNR and CDR2 FQNEAQ (reference sequence). The CDR3 contains 16 residues.